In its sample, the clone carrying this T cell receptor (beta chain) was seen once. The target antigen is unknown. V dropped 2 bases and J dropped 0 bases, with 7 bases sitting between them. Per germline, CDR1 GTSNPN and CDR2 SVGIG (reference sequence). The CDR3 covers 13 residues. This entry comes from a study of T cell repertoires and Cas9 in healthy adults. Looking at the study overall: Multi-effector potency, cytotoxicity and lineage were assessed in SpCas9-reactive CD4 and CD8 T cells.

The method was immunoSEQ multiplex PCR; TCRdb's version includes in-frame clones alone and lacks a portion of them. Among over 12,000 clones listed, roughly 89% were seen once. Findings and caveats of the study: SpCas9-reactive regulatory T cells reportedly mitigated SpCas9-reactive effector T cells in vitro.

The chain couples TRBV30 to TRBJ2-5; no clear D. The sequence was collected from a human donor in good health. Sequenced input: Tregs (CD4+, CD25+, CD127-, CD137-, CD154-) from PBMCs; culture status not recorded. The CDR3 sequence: CAWSWGYQETQYF. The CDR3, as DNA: TGTGCCTGGAGTTGGGGTTACCAAGAGACCCAGTACTTC.